These T cell receptor beta chains were read from a single sample in a study of cytotoxic CD8 clonotypes in ibrutinib-treated CLL. Assay: immunoSEQ multiplex PCR; the TCRdb copy retains only in-frame clones and omits some. This repertoire shows about 130,000 clones, around four fifths found once; its top ten account for 3% to 4%. This material consisted of PBMCs, taken after 24 months of ibrutinib treatment. The receptor set was obtained from a human donor with chronic lymphocytic leukemia. CDR3s include the opening cysteine and the closing phenylalanine or tryptophan. D genes are given only for firm matches. The size of a clone is reported for some rows only, either as once, few or many, or as a class for expanded clones.

CDR3aa,CDR3nt,d_gene,abundance,v_gene,j_gene
CASSELTSGGEWYF,TGTGCCAGCAGTGAATTGACTAGCGGGGGTGAGTGGTACTTC,TRBD2,NA,TRBV2,TRBJ2-7
CSTSQGNIQYF,TGCAGTACCTCTCAGGGAAACATTCAGTACTTC,NA,NA,TRBV20-1,TRBJ2-4
CASSSRQVPKEAFF,TGTGCCAGCAGCTCGCGACAGGTGCCTAAAGAAGCTTTCTTT,NA,NA,TRBV5-6,TRBJ1-1
CASSLGRGETQYF,TGTGCCAGCAGCCTCGGACGAGGGGAGACCCAGTACTTC,NA,NA,TRBV6-6,TRBJ2-5
CASSPGLPRSGNTIYF,TGTGCCAGCAGTCCCGGCCTCCCCCGCTCTGGAAACACCATATATTTT,NA,NA,TRBV27,TRBJ1-3
CASSESRPGIPLGTPGANVLTF,TGCGCCAGCAGTGAGTCGCGCCCTGGGATCCCCCTTGGGACACCTGGGGCCAACGTCCTGACTTTC,NA,NA,TRBV10-1,TRBJ2-6
CASSFQRGTDTQYF,TGTGCCAGCAGCTTTCAGCGTGGTACAGATACGCAGTATTTT,NA,NA,TRBV5-4,TRBJ2-3
CASSLGGIGYEQYF,TGTGCCAGCAGCTTAGGTGGGATCGGCTACGAGCAGTACTTC,NA,NA,TRBV7-8,TRBJ2-7
CASSGVLENNEKLFF,TGTGCCAGCAGTGGCGTCCTAGAAAATAATGAAAAACTGTTTTTT,NA,NA,TRBV2,TRBJ1-4
CASSSGQGEVGGTF,TGCGCCAGCAGCTCTGGACAGGGGGAGGTCGGCGGGACGTTT,TRBD1,NA,TRBV5-1,TRBJ1-3
CASTQGAYGYTF,TGTGCCAGTACACAGGGGGCGTATGGCTACACCTTC,TRBD1,NA,TRBV25-1,TRBJ1-2
CASTPHANIGGYTF,TGTGCCAGCACACCCCATGCGAATATAGGTGGCTACACCTTC,NA,NA,TRBV7-3,TRBJ1-2
CASSIRLTGNTEAFF,TGTGCCAGCAGTATAAGACTGACAGGTAACACTGAAGCTTTCTTT,NA,NA,TRBV28,TRBJ1-1
CASSEGPASPGQFF,TGTGCCAGCAGTGAAGGTCCCGCCTCCCCGGGGCAGTTCTTC,NA,NA,TRBV6-1,TRBJ2-1
CASSQDVGGWGYTF,TGCGCCAGCAGCCAAGACGTGGGGGGCTGGGGCTACACCTTC,NA,NA,TRBV4-3,TRBJ1-2
CASSQYWTGSNSPLHF,TGTGCCAGCAGCCAATACTGGACAGGGTCTAATTCACCCCTCCACTTT,TRBD1,NA,TRBV4-2,TRBJ1-6
CAWSVLSHLTEAFF,TGTGCCTGGAGTGTACTGTCACACCTCACTGAAGCTTTCTTT,NA,once,TRBV30,TRBJ1-1
CASSKFQGQNSPLHF,TGTGCCAGCTCAAAATTTCAGGGACAGAATTCACCCCTCCACTTT,TRBD1,NA,TRBV18,TRBJ1-6
CASRPTSRTGELFF,TGTGCCAGCAGACCGACTAGCAGGACCGGGGAGCTGTTTTTT,TRBD2,once,TRBV2,TRBJ2-2
CAWSVHRGDNEQFF,TGTGCCTGGAGTGTACACAGGGGGGACAATGAGCAGTTCTTC,TRBD1,NA,TRBV30,TRBJ2-1
CASTSTSGGVYEQYF,TGTGCCAGCACTTCGACTAGCGGGGGAGTATACGAGCAGTACTTC,TRBD2,NA,TRBV6-5,TRBJ2-7
CASSQSGFQETQYF,TGTGCCAGCTCACAATCAGGCTTCCAAGAGACCCAGTACTTC,NA,NA,TRBV18,TRBJ2-5
CASSPDWTRGWDNEQFF,TGCGCCAGCAGCCCGGACTGGACAAGGGGATGGGACAATGAGCAGTTCTTC,NA,NA,TRBV5-1,TRBJ2-1
CASRTNNGAGELFF,TGTGCCAGCCGGACCAATAATGGGGCCGGGGAGCTGTTTTTT,NA,NA,TRBV6-5,TRBJ2-2
CAWNGLGGYGYTF,TGTGCCTGGAACGGACTCGGGGGCTATGGCTACACCTTC,NA,few,TRBV30,TRBJ1-2
CASRPLGRHYGYTF,TGTGCCAGCAGACCTCTGGGCAGACACTATGGCTACACCTTC,NA,NA,TRBV28,TRBJ1-2
CASSVAQGTDTQYF,TGTGCCAGCAGCGTGGCCCAGGGGACAGATACGCAGTATTTT,NA,once,TRBV9,TRBJ2-3
CASSFSVSNYGYTF,TGTGCCAGCAGCTTTTCCGTCAGTAACTATGGCTACACCTTC,NA,NA,TRBV7-2,TRBJ1-2
CASSPPGTGGDEQYF,TGTGCCAGCAGCCCCCCCGGGACAGGGGGGGACGAGCAGTACTTC,TRBD1,NA,TRBV5-6,TRBJ2-7
CASSLEVGRGKAFF,TGTGCCAGCAGCTTAGAAGTCGGCAGAGGCAAAGCTTTCTTT,NA,few,TRBV7-3,TRBJ1-1
CASSSTGSEEQYF,TGTGCCAGCTCCTCGACAGGGTCGGAGGAGCAGTACTTC,TRBD1,NA,TRBV18,TRBJ2-7
CASSLGQGSEQPQHF,TGTGCCAGCAGCTTGGGTCAGGGTAGTGAACAGCCCCAGCATTTT,NA,NA,TRBV5-8,TRBJ1-5
CASSESRGGRDEQFF,TGCGCCAGCAGTGAGTCAAGGGGGGGTCGGGATGAGCAGTTCTTC,NA,NA,TRBV10-1,TRBJ2-1
CASSSDREYTIYF,TGTGCCAGCAGCTCGGACAGGGAGTACACCATATATTTT,TRBD1,NA,TRBV5-4,TRBJ1-3
CASSPGAMHEQYF,TGTGCCAGCAGCCCGGGGGCCATGCACGAGCAGTACTTC,NA,NA,TRBV11-3,TRBJ2-7
CASSPPTGGLNIQYF,TGTGCCAGCTCACCTCCGACAGGAGGGCTGAACATTCAGTACTTC,NA,NA,TRBV18,TRBJ2-4
CASSLKWTGELFF,TGCGCCAGCAGCTTGAAGTGGACCGGGGAGCTGTTTTTT,NA,NA,TRBV5-1,TRBJ2-2
CASSPSGGSTDTQYF,TGTGCCAGCAGCCCGAGCGGGGGTAGCACAGATACGCAGTATTTT,TRBD2,NA,TRBV7-3,TRBJ2-3
CASSFGHLRDQPQHF,TGTGCCAGCAGCTTTGGCCATCTCAGGGATCAGCCCCAGCATTTT,NA,NA,TRBV11-2,TRBJ1-5
CASSPGTSGGSIQYF,TGTGCCAGCTCACCCGGCACTAGCGGGGGAAGCATTCAGTACTTC,TRBD2,NA,TRBV18,TRBJ2-4
CAWSVRKGGDYGYTF,TGTGCCTGGAGTGTACGGAAAGGGGGCGACTATGGCTACACCTTC,TRBD1,NA,TRBV30,TRBJ1-2
CASSFQGLYEQYF,TGTGCCAGCAGCTTTCAGGGTCTCTACGAGCAGTACTTC,NA,NA,TRBV13,TRBJ2-7
CASSKTGQGGEKLFF,TGTGCCAGCAGCAAAACGGGGCAGGGAGGTGAAAAACTGTTTTTT,NA,NA,TRBV6-6,TRBJ1-4
CASSPGQGIDQPQHF,TGTGCCAGCAGTCCCGGACAGGGGATCGATCAGCCCCAGCATTTT,TRBD1,NA,TRBV6-5,TRBJ1-5
CASSPLGNTDTQYF,TGTGCCAGCTCACCTCTCGGCAACACAGATACGCAGTATTTT,NA,NA,TRBV18,TRBJ2-3
CASSSNYEQYF,TGCGCCAGCAGCTCCAACTACGAGCAGTACTTC,NA,NA,TRBV5-1,TRBJ2-7
CASSFGGMETQYF,TGTGCCAGCAGCTTTGGGGGGATGGAGACCCAGTACTTC,NA,NA,TRBV11-3,TRBJ2-5
CASSPQGQYSNTEAFF,TGTGCCAGCAGCCCACAAGGACAGTATTCTAACACTGAAGCTTTCTTT,NA,few,TRBV7-2,TRBJ1-1
CASSYSRSGETQYF,TGTGCCAGCAGTTACTCGCGGAGCGGGGAGACCCAGTACTTC,NA,NA,TRBV6-6,TRBJ2-5
CASGFVGFFPNEQFF,TGTGCTAGTGGTTTTGTCGGATTCTTCCCCAATGAGCAGTTCTTC,NA,few,TRBV12-5,TRBJ2-1
CASSQDPRRWSTDTQYF,TGTGCCAGCAGCCAAGATCCCAGGCGATGGAGCACAGATACGCAGTATTTT,NA,NA,TRBV14,TRBJ2-3
CASSLFEMGATDTQYF,TGTGCCAGCAGCTTATTTGAAATGGGGGCCACAGATACGCAGTATTTT,NA,NA,TRBV7-8,TRBJ2-3
CASRPGDTDTQYF,TGTGCCAGCAGGCCAGGGGACACAGATACGCAGTATTTT,NA,NA,TRBV6-1,TRBJ2-3
CASSPRTEPNYGYTF,TGTGCCAGCTCACCTCGAACGGAACCTAACTATGGCTACACCTTC,NA,NA,TRBV18,TRBJ1-2
CASSLVGSGGFQETQYF,TGTGCCAGCAGCTTAGTCGGTAGCGGGGGGTTCCAAGAGACCCAGTACTTC,TRBD2,NA,TRBV7-2,TRBJ2-5